The table lists the clone carrying this T cell receptor beta chain with a few counts. The data derive from a study of Graves' ophthalmopathy and Graves' hyperthyroidism. TCR beta CDR3 regions were amplified from RNA transcripts. Scientists carried out first-round RT-PCR using HTBI primers and then a second-round multiplex PCR. MiXCR, run by TCRdb on the multiplex PCR reads, gives a single entry per CDR3 protein. This sample has about 240,000 distinct CDR3 sequences; 40% to 50% occur once, and the top ten carry approximately 44%. Clinical symptoms, serum thyroxine, TRAb, thyroid ultrasound and orbital computed tomography were relied on for diagnosis. Material: peripheral blood. The TCR comes from an adult man with Graves' ophthalmopathy.

The CDR3 spells CASSFSQFGGELFF. CDR3 nucleotides: TGCGCCAGCAGCTTTAGCCAGTTTGGCGGGGAGCTGTTTTTT. The rearrangement links TRBV5-1 to TRBJ2-2; D is unclear. The CDR3 covers 14 residues. Germline lookup yields CDR1 SGHRS and CDR2 YFSETQ. Trimming shortened V by 2 bases and J by 7 bases, and 12 bases separated the two germline ends.